Presented here are 23 T cell receptor beta chains from one specimen sequenced in a study of OX40 agonist ivuxolimab in advanced cancers. Clones were sequenced by immunoSEQ multiplex PCR, and TCRdb holds only the in-frame ones, with some missing. The sample yields 65,000 to 75,000 clones, 85% seen once. The sample here was CD4+ or CD8+ T cells sorted from blood, taken in a trial of the OX40 agonist ivuxolimab. The source of these receptors is an adult with an advanced solid tumor such as melanoma, head and neck, liver or kidney cancer.

As regards this clone: The sample holds other DNA sequences that translate to the same CDR3. The CDR3 loop is CSVRTGGTEAFF. The CDR3 DNA reads TGCAGCGTTCGGACAGGGGGCACTGAAGCTTTCTTT. The gene calls are TRBV29-1 and TRBJ1-1, with 10 bases fitting TRBD1. This CDR3 has 12 residues. V dropped 5 bases and J dropped 4; count of bases not matched to a gene: 1. Per the germline V gene, CDR1 is SQVTM and CDR2 is ANQGSEA.

The chain couples TRBV19 to TRBJ1-1; no clear D gene. The CDR3 has 15 amino acids. Germline CDR1 LNHDA, CDR2 SQIVND (reference sequence). Trimming took off 0 bases at V and 3 bases at J, with 11 bases between the two ends. CDR3 sequence: CASSIEGAAYTEAFF. The CDR3 nucleotides read TGTGCCAGTAGTATAGAAGGCGCAGCCTACACTGAAGCTTTCTTT.

This chain connects TRBV29-1 to TRBJ2-3; 12 nucleotides align to TRBD2. CDR1 is SQVTM and CDR2 is ANQGSEA in the germline V gene. The CDR3 spans 17 residues. The ends lost 0 bases at V and 5 bases at J; junction bases unmatched: 9. The CDR3 region has the DNA TGCAGCGTTGAAGATCCTGCTAGCGGGGGGGCAGTAGATACGCAGTATTTT. Protein product: CSVEDPASGGAVDTQYF.

The gene calls are TRBV7-3 and TRBJ2-5, with D possibly being TRBD2 (6 bases). The CDR3 is made up of 16 amino acids. V lost 1 base and J lost 3, with 15 bases in between. Germline V gene lookup returns CDR1 SGHTA and CDR2 FQGTGA. CDR3 loop: CASSLSSSPGEETQYF. CDR3 DNA: TGTGCCAGCAGCTTAAGTAGTAGTCCGGGAGAAGAGACCCAGTACTTC.

The chain joins TRBV5-1 to TRBJ1-2; D not resolved. Germline V lookup: CDR1 SGHRS, CDR2 YFSETQ. V lost 2 bases to trimming and J lost 8 bases, with 13 bases between them. The CDR3 runs 13 residues. The CDR3 coding sequence is TGCGCCAGCAGCTTCAGTCCAGGCAAAGGCTACACCTTC. Translating it yields CASSFSPGKGYTF. Complete variable domain (other parts from reference TRBV5-1 and TRBJ1-2): KAGVTQTPRYLIKTRGQQVTLSCSPISGHRSVSWYQQTPGQGLQFLFEYFSETQRNKGNFPGRFSGRQFSNSRSEMNVSTLELGDSALYLCASSFSPGKGYTFGSGTRLTVV.

V is TRBV20-1 and J is TRBJ2-7; unclear D gene. Germline V gene data show CDR1 as DFQATT and CDR2 as SNEGSKA (reference sequence). The CDR3 totals 11 residues. CDR3 in amino acids: CRAAGSYEQYF. CDR3 nucleotide sequence: TGCAGAGCCGCCGGCTCCTACGAGCAGTACTTC.

This chain uses TRBV7-9 with TRBJ1-3; no reliable D call. Germline V CDR1 and CDR2: SEHNR, FQNEAQ (reference sequence). The CDR3 covers 15 residues. With 5 bases removed from V and 0 bases from J, the gap between germline ends came to 11 bases. The CDR3 here is CASSRSTVSGNTIYF. The CDR3 coding sequence is TGTGCCAGCAGCCGGTCGACGGTCTCTGGAAACACCATATATTTT.

This clone was observed once. J is TRBJ2-1 and V is TRBV27; D remains unclear. The ends were cut back, 6 bases at V and 10 bases at J, with 19 bases in the middle. Germline V gives CDR1 MNHEY, CDR2 SMNVEV (reference sequence). The CDR3 runs to 14 residues. CDR3 sequence: CASRPRVVGIEQFF. DNA of the CDR3: TGTGCCAGCAGACCTCGGGTAGTCGGCATCGAGCAGTTCTTC.

The chain uses TRBV30 and TRBJ1-2; possible D gene TRBD1, 6 bases. Trimming took 0 bases from V and 1 from J, leaving 12 bases between them. CDR3 size: 15 residues. Germline-derived CDR1 and CDR2 are GTSNPN and SVGIG (reference sequence). CDR3 coding DNA: TGTGCCTGGAGTGTACCTGGGGGCAATAACTATGGCTACACCTTC. Its protein product is CAWSVPGGNNYGYTF. The entire variable domain, with the rest obtained from reference TRBV30 and TRBJ1-2, is as follows: SQTIHQWPATLVQPVGSPLSLECTVEGTSNPNLYWYRQAAGRGLQLLFYSVGIGQISSEVPQNLSASRPQDRQFILSSKKLLLSDSGFYLCAWSVPGGNNYGYTFGSGTRLTVV.

This sequence joins TRBV7-9 and TRBJ2-7; D not resolved. The CDR3 consists of 13 residues. V gave up 2 bases and J gave up 0 bases, with 5 bases separating them. Germline V CDR1 and CDR2: SEHNR, FQNEAQ (reference sequence). The CDR3: CASSLYTSYEQYF. The CDR3 DNA follows: TGTGCCAGCAGCTTATATACCTCCTACGAGCAGTACTTC.

The rearrangement links TRBV6-1 to TRBJ2-7; no clear D gene. There are 13 residues in the CDR3. Looked up from germline, CDR1 is MNHNS and CDR2 is SASEGT. The germline V and J ends were trimmed by 10 bases and 1 base, with 14 bases remaining between them. CDR3 protein: CAIRSAASYEQYF. For the CDR3, the DNA is TGTGCCATAAGGAGCGCCGCTTCCTACGAGCAGTACTTC.

V gene TRBV6-1 combines with J gene TRBJ2-5, with D possibly TRBD2 on 7 matching bases. V lost 4 bases and J 5 bases, leaving 17 bases between the germline ends. The germline V gene has CDR1 MNHNS and CDR2 SASEGT. The CDR3 length is 15 residues. CDR3 DNA: TGTGCCAGCAGTGGCTCAAGGGGGGGCTGGGAGACCCAGTACTTC. Translated: CASSGSRGGWETQYF.

V is TRBV29-1 and J is TRBJ2-1; 11 nucleotides agree with TRBD2. Per the germline V gene, CDR1 is SQVTM and CDR2 is ANQGSEA. The CDR3 runs 14 residues. V dropped 7 bases and J dropped 6; count of bases not matched to a gene: 8. CDR3 nucleotides: TGCAGCGGTTTAGCGGGAGGGCCGGGCAATGAGCAGTTCTTC. This codes for CSGLAGGPGNEQFF.

The chain is built from TRBV6-5 and TRBJ2-7; TRBD1 matches 9 bases. CDR1 is MNHEY, CDR2 SVGAGI, per germline. J gave up 1 base and V 9 bases, and 7 bases lay outside the gene matches. This CDR3 contains 14 residues. CDR3 bases: TGTGCCAGTGCCGGACAGGGGAATTCCTACGAGCAGTACTTC. It yields the protein CASAGQGNSYEQYF.

The chain is built from TRBV19 and TRBJ2-1; 7 bases line up with TRBD1. V was pared by 6 bases and J by 2 bases, with 7 bases of the junction left unmatched. Germline CDR1 LNHDA, CDR2 SQIVND (reference sequence). CDR3 size: 15 residues. CDR3 DNA: TGTGCCAGTAGGACCGGGACAGCAACCTACAATGAGCAGTTCTTC. As protein: CASRTGTATYNEQFF.

The chain joins TRBV10-3 to TRBJ2-4; 10 bases align to TRBD1. The germline gives CDR1 ENHRY, CDR2 SYGVKD. The CDR3 spans 15 residues. Trimming took 6 bases from V and 7 from J; bases not matched to a gene: 9. This CDR3 reads CAISEGTGDGNIQYF. In nucleotides, the CDR3 is TGTGCCATCAGCGAAGGGACAGGGGATGGTAACATTCAGTACTTC.

In this sample, this clone turned up a few times. Additional DNA sequences in this sample encode the identical CDR3. The V gene is TRBV28, the J gene TRBJ1-5, with D possibly TRBD1 on 5 matching bases. The V and J ends lost 9 bases and 4 bases respectively, with 10 bases between them. The CDR3 runs to 12 residues. The germline gives CDR1 MDHEN, CDR2 SYDVKM. DNA for the CDR3: TGTGCCAGTGGGGGACTAAATCAGCCCCAGCATTTT. Its protein is CASGGLNQPQHF.

The chain couples TRBV2 to TRBJ2-7; 10 positions match TRBD2. Looked up from germline, CDR1 is SNHLY and CDR2 is FYNNEI. V lost 5 bases, J lost 0 bases, and 4 bases stayed unmatched. The CDR3 is 15 residues long. CDR3 sequence: CASSTTSGNSYEQYF. As DNA, the CDR3 is TGTGCCAGCAGTACCACTAGCGGGAACTCCTACGAGCAGTACTTC.

The V gene is TRBV6-1, the J gene TRBJ2-7; 10 nucleotides match TRBD1. The CDR3 extends over 15 amino acids. J lost 4 bases, V lost 2 bases, and 5 bases had no gene match. Germline values: CDR1 MNHNS, CDR2 SASEGT. CDR3 bases: TGTGCCAGCAGTGAATTTAGGACAGGGGGTTACGAGCAGTACTTC. As protein: CASSEFRTGGYEQYF.

The rearrangement links TRBV2 to TRBJ1-2, with 9 positions matching TRBD1. The CDR3 is 14 amino acids. V was pared by 6 bases and J by 3 bases, with 5 bases of the junction left unmatched. Germline CDR1 SNHLY, CDR2 FYNNEI. The chain's CDR3 is CASRGQGIYYGYTF. CDR3 sequence (DNA): TGTGCCAGCAGGGGACAGGGAATCTACTATGGCTACACCTTC. The full variable domain, its missing parts supplied by reference TRBV2 and TRBJ1-2, is EPEVTQTPSHQVTQMGQEVILRCVPISNHLYFYWYRQILGQKVEFLVSFYNNEISEKSEIFDDQFSVERPDGSNFTLKIRSTKLEDSAMYFCASRGQGIYYGYTFGSGTRLTVV.

The chain carries TRBV2 and TRBJ1-4; D unresolved. This CDR3 spans 18 amino acids. The V end was cut by 4 bases, the J end by 0 bases, with 18 bases between. The germline CDR1 and CDR2 sequences are SNHLY and FYNNEI. The CDR3, as DNA: TGTGCCAGCAGTGGCAATAGCCATCGACTAGCAACTAATGAAAAACTGTTTTTT. Translating gives CASSGNSHRLATNEKLFF.

The chain couples TRBV5-1 to TRBJ2-2, with D unclear. The germline gives CDR1 SGHRS, CDR2 YFSETQ. This CDR3 comprises 14 residues. V lost 4 bases and J lost 4, with 11 bases in between. CDR3: CASSPDKSTGELFF. CDR3 nucleotide sequence: TGCGCCAGCAGCCCCGACAAAAGCACCGGGGAGCTGTTTTTT.

This clone was recorded only once. The chain recombines TRBV19 with TRBJ1-5; a weak D match, TRBD1 (6 bases). Trimming shortened V by 2 bases and J by 4 bases, and 15 bases separated the two germline ends. CDR3 length: 16 residues. CDR1 LNHDA and CDR2 SQIVND come from the germline V gene (reference sequence). The CDR3 protein is CASSIRGRVSNQPQHF. As DNA, the CDR3 is TGTGCCAGTAGTATAAGGGGGAGGGTTTCGAATCAGCCCCAGCATTTT.